The 9 T cell receptor beta chains reported below all come from one sample, sequenced in a study of shared clonotypes between healthy human individuals. Sequencing was performed with immunoSEQ multiplex PCR; in TCRdb, only in-frame clones are kept and a portion is missing. The sample yields around 1.5 million clones, 95% to 99% seen once. Sequencing was carried out using naive CD4+ T cells sorted from blood. The subset here: CD45RA+ positively selected. The receptors originated from a man between 25 and 39 years old in good health.

The count of this clone is one. J is TRBJ1-5 and V is TRBV19; no definite D call. CDR1 LNHDA and CDR2 SQIVND come from the germline V gene (reference sequence). Trimming stripped 1 base from V and 2 bases from J, with 12 bases between. This CDR3 region has 16 residues. CDR3 amino acids: CASSIASLAGNQPQHF. The DNA of the CDR3 is TGTGCCAGTAGTATAGCTAGCCTAGCGGGCAATCAGCCCCAGCATTTT.

J is TRBJ1-4 and V is TRBV18; 7 nucleotides match TRBD1. J gave up 4 bases and V 3 bases, and 5 bases lay outside the gene matches. The germline CDR1 and CDR2 sequences are KGHSH and LQKENI. CDR3 length: 15 amino acids. CDR3 region: CASSPDGTDNEKLFF. In DNA, the CDR3 is TGTGCCAGCTCACCTGACGGGACAGATAATGAAAAACTGTTTTTT.

The chain couples TRBV28 to TRBJ1-1; D unresolved. Trimming stripped 3 bases from V and 0 bases from J, with 8 bases between. In germline, CDR1 is MDHEN, CDR2 SYDVKM. The CDR3 has 14 residues. The CDR3 bases are TGTGCCAGCAGTTTCGCCAGCATGAACACTGAAGCTTTCTTT. Translated, it gives CASSFASMNTEAFF.

This chain uses TRBV23-1 with TRBJ1-5; 7 nucleotides agree with TRBD1. Being an ORF, TRBV23-1 has a function that is uncertain. This CDR3 has 21 residues. V lost 6 bases and J lost 5; bases outside the gene matches: 28. The CDR3 is CASRWRGTEPLGFFRDQPQHF. The DNA of the CDR3 is TGCGCCAGCAGGTGGAGGGGGACAGAACCTTTGGGGTTTTTTCGCGATCAGCCCCAGCATTTT.

Concerning this clone: Other DNA sequences within the sample encode an identical CDR3. This chain uses TRBV29-1 with TRBJ2-3; tentatively, D is TRBD1 (5 bases). CDR1 and CDR2 (germline): SQVTM, ANQGSEA. With 6 bases removed from V and 2 bases from J, the gap between germline ends came to 12 bases. This CDR3 has 13 amino acids. CDR3 DNA sequence: TGCAGCGTGTTGGGGCAGGCCACAGATACGCAGTATTTT. It specifies CSVLGQATDTQYF.

The chain has TRBV9 and TRBJ2-7, with a possible D match to TRBD2 (5 bases). The V gene's germline CDR1 is SGDLS and CDR2 YYNGEE. The CDR3 totals 14 residues. Trimming stripped 2 bases from V and 3 bases from J, with 12 bases between. CDR3 sequence (DNA): TGTGCCAGCAGCGTTGCAGCGGAAGTCTACGAGCAGTACTTC. This encodes CASSVAAEVYEQYF.

This chain uses TRBV15 with TRBJ1-2; no firm D call. The germline V gene encodes CDR1 LNHNV and CDR2 YYDKDF (reference sequence). CDR3 length equals 13 residues. Trimming removed 6 bases from V and 4 bases from J, with 12 bases in between. This CDR3 reads CATRVGLGYGYTF. For the CDR3, the DNA is TGTGCCACCAGGGTGGGGTTAGGCTATGGCTACACCTTC.

The chain is built from TRBV2 and TRBJ2-3, with D uncertain. Germline values: CDR1 SNHLY, CDR2 FYNNEI. Between the trimmed V and J ends, which lost 7 bases and 0 bases, there was a span of 11 bases. The CDR3 extends over 14 amino acids. The CDR3 nucleotides read TGTGCCAGCAATCGATTGGCTAGCACAGATACGCAGTATTTT. Protein product: CASNRLASTDTQYF.

J is TRBJ2-7 and V is TRBV7-2; 10 bases align to TRBD2. The CDR3 contains 16 residues. Losses at the gene ends were 5 bases for V and 4 bases for J; bases not matched to a gene: 11. The germline gives CDR1 SGHTA, CDR2 FQGNSA. CDR3 in DNA: TGTGCCAGCAGCCCCCGAGGTAGCGGGAGGAGGTACGAGCAGTACTTC. Its protein is CASSPRGSGRRYEQYF.